This TCR beta chain was documented in a study of T-cell reconstitution after alpha-beta-depleted transplantation in children. The CDR3 is 12 residues long. Germline V gene sequence: CDR1 MNHNY, CDR2 SVGAGI (reference sequence). Deletions cut 7 bases from V and 3 bases from J, with 9 bases between. General study findings and limits: Reportedly, alpha-beta T cells present about two months post-transplant originated from several hundred expanded clones of graft origin.

During its preparation, the TCRbeta library received unique molecular identifiers. Via MiXCR, TCRdb re-called the PCR reads, giving one row per CDR3 protein. The sample has approximately 170,000 distinct CDR3 sequences, 11% seen once. This clonotype was detected many times. Its antigen is unknown. Sample: PBMCs, taken before TCRalphabeta/CD19-depleted stem cell transplant. This clonotype was obtained from a boy aged 2 to 9 with acute myeloid leukemia, due to receive a stem cell transplant. This chain uses TRBV6-6 with TRBJ1-1; D call uncertain. The CDR3 region is CASTGGDTEAFF. The CDR3 DNA sequence: TGTGCCAGCACGGGTGGGGACACTGAAGCTTTCTTT.